The 18 T cell receptor beta chains listed next were all sequenced from one sample in a study of blood T cell repertoires in COVID-19. Generated by immunoSEQ multiplex PCR, the TCRdb table keeps only in-frame clones and is missing some. This table holds around 140,000 clones, 81% found once. Material for sequencing was peripheral blood. The source of these receptors is a woman between 55 and 75 years old with active or convalescent COVID-19.

The CDR3 loop reads CASSLGQGYEQYF. As DNA, the CDR3 is TGTGCCAGCAGTTTAGGACAGGGCTACGAGCAGTACTTC. The chain couples TRBV6-2 or TRBV6-3 to TRBJ2-7; 8 bases match TRBD1. The ends lost 4 bases at V and 3 bases at J; junction bases unmatched: 2. The germline V gene encodes CDR1 MNHEY and CDR2 SVGEGT. The CDR3 runs 13 residues.

V gene TRBV7-9 combines with J gene TRBJ1-2, with no clear D. The length of the CDR3 is 14 residues. Germline lookup yields CDR1 SEHNR and CDR2 FQNEAQ (reference sequence). Trimming left V 1 base short and J 7 bases short, with 13 bases between. The chain's CDR3 is CASSLESGSSGYTF. The CDR3 region has the DNA TGTGCCAGCAGCTTAGAGTCAGGAAGTAGTGGCTACACCTTC.

The V call is TRBV11-2, the J call TRBJ2-2; TRBD2 aligns across 9 bases. Germline loops: CDR1 SGHAT, CDR2 FQNNGV. V was clipped by 5 bases and J by 3 bases; unmatched bases: 10. CDR3 length: 17 residues. As DNA, the CDR3 is TGTGCCAGCAGCCGTTATCGGCGGGAGGGCCACACCGGGGAGCTGTTTTTT. Its translation is CASSRYRREGHTGELFF.

This chain joins TRBV5-1 and TRBJ1-4, with D unresolved. This CDR3 contains 13 residues. Trimming stripped 3 bases from V and 8 bases from J, with 11 bases between. From germline, CDR1 is SGHRS and CDR2 YFSETQ. The CDR3 DNA reads as TGCGCCAGCAGCTCCGAACAACAGGAAAAACTGTTTTTT. This codes for CASSSEQQEKLFF.

DNA for the CDR3: TGTGCCAGCAGCTTATACCCCAGAACTAGACAGGTTGCAGATACGCAGTATTTT. Its translation is CASSLYPRTRQVADTQYF. The rearrangement links TRBV7-8 to TRBJ2-3, with D perhaps TRBD1 (6 bases). Germline values: CDR1 SGHVS, CDR2 FQNEAQ. Trimming removed 2 bases from V and 4 bases from J, with 22 bases in between. This CDR3 has 18 amino acids.

This chain joins TRBV28 and TRBJ1-1; TRBD1 might be the D (6 bases). Trimming removed 7 bases at V and 4 bases at J, with 19 bases between. The CDR3 runs 15 residues. CDR1 and CDR2 from the germline V gene are MDHEN and SYDVKM. The DNA of the CDR3 is TGTGCCAGCACCACTCCACAGGGAACCGGCACTGAAGCTTTCTTT. Protein sequence: CASTTPQGTGTEAFF.

This chain uses TRBV9 with TRBJ2-2; D perhaps matches TRBD2 (6 bases). Trimming left V 0 bases short and J 4 bases short, with 7 bases between. The CDR3 is made up of 14 amino acids. The germline V gene encodes CDR1 SGDLS and CDR2 YYNGEE. Here the CDR3 DNA reads TGTGCCAGCAGCGTAGCCGGGGGCACCGGGGAGCTGTTTTTT. This encodes CASSVAGGTGELFF.

This clone occurred a few times. The V call is TRBV7-8, the J call TRBJ2-6; D is possibly TRBD2 (5 bases). CDR1 and CDR2 (germline): SGHVS, FQNEAQ. Deletions cut 2 bases from V and 2 bases from J, with 13 bases between. There are 17 residues in the CDR3. The CDR3 region is CASSLLLGIPGANVLTF. Written as DNA, the CDR3 is TGTGCCAGCAGCTTACTACTAGGGATCCCTGGGGCCAACGTCCTGACTTTC.

The chain links TRBV7-9 to TRBJ2-3, with D possibly TRBD1 on 6 matching bases. V lost 8 bases, J lost 5 bases, and 8 bases lay in between. This CDR3 region has 11 residues. Germline CDR1 is SEHNR and CDR2 is FQNEAQ (reference sequence). Written as DNA, the CDR3 is TGTGCCAGCGAAGGGGGAGATACGCAGTATTTT. This codes for CASEGGDTQYF. The whole variable domain, remainder taken from reference TRBV7-9 and TRBJ2-3, is DTGVSQNPRHKITKRGQNVTFRCDPISEHNRLYWYRQTLGQGPEFLTYFQNEAQLEKSRLLSDRFSAERPKGSFSTLEIQRTEQGDSAMYLCASEGGDTQYFGPGTRLTVL.

The chain joins TRBV27 to TRBJ2-7, with 8 bases aligning to TRBD2. The CDR3 sequence is 12 residues long. J was trimmed by 6 bases and V by 3 bases; bases with no gene match: 1. Germline values: CDR1 MNHEY, CDR2 SMNVEV (reference sequence). The CDR3 nucleotides read TGTGCCAGCAGTTTCGGGGGGGCCGAGCAGTACTTC. Its protein is CASSFGGAEQYF.

CDR3 in amino acids: CASSRSQGNYGYTF. DNA for the CDR3: TGTGCCAGCAGCAGATCTCAGGGAAACTATGGCTACACCTTC. The chain combines TRBV6-5 with TRBJ1-2; the D gene is possibly TRBD1 (5 bases). Germline CDR1 reads MNHEY; CDR2 reads SVGAGI. This CDR3 comprises 14 residues. V was shortened by 6 bases and J by 2 bases, with 13 bases between the two germline ends.

V is TRBV28 and J is TRBJ2-3; maybe TRBD2 (5 bases). Germline V CDR1 and CDR2: MDHEN, SYDVKM. The CDR3 spans 14 residues. V was cut by 5 bases and J by 0 bases, with 9 bases left in between. For the CDR3, the DNA is TGTGCCAGCAGTGAGGGCGGGAGCACAGATACGCAGTATTTT. Its protein product is CASSEGGSTDTQYF. The full variable domain, with the rest looked up from reference TRBV28 and TRBJ2-3, is DVKVTQSSRYLVKRTGEKVFLECVQDMDHENMFWYRQDPGLGLRLIYFSYDVKMKEKGDIPEGYSVSREKKERFSLILESASTNQTSMYLCASSEGGSTDTQYFGPGTRLTVL.

The rearrangement joins TRBV9 to TRBJ2-1, with TRBD2 identical over 10 bases. CDR3 length: 15 residues. CDR1 and CDR2 from the germline V gene are SGDLS and YYNGEE. Trimming removed 4 bases from V and 4 bases from J; junction bases left unmatched: 5. The DNA for the CDR3 is TGTGCCAGCAGCCCCGGACTAGCGGTATACAATGAGCAGTTCTTC. Amino acid sequence: CASSPGLAVYNEQFF.

V is TRBV7-2 and J is TRBJ2-2; perhaps TRBD1 as D (7 bases). V lost 2 bases, J lost 1 base, and 11 bases lay in between. Germline CDR1 reads SGHTA; CDR2 reads FQGNSA. The CDR3 has 16 amino acids. The CDR3: CASSLQGGWNTGELFF. In DNA, the CDR3 is TGTGCCAGCAGCTTACAGGGGGGTTGGAACACCGGGGAGCTGTTTTTT.

The chain joins TRBV9 to TRBJ2-7; D call uncertain. Trimming stripped 4 bases from V and 3 bases from J, with 14 bases between. Germline V gene data show CDR1 as SGDLS and CDR2 as YYNGEE. The CDR3 length is 14 residues. The CDR3 DNA reads TGTGCCAGCAGCCCGTATCCTAAGAACTACGAGCAGTACTTC. It codes for CASSPYPKNYEQYF.

The J gene is TRBJ2-3, the V gene TRBV6-4; tentative D call: TRBD1 (6 bases). In germline, CDR1 is MRHNA, CDR2 SNTAGT. The CDR3 contains 15 residues. Trimming stripped 9 bases from V and 0 bases from J, with 16 bases between. CDR3 DNA: TGTGCCAGTGTACCTGAGGGGGAAAGCACAGATACGCAGTATTTT. Protein: CASVPEGESTDTQYF.

V gene TRBV11-2 combines with J gene TRBJ1-2, with D possibly being TRBD1 (6 bases). V dropped 0 bases and J dropped 2 bases, with 7 bases sitting between them. CDR1 and CDR2 from the germline V gene are SGHAT and FQNNGV. The CDR3 has 14 residues. The CDR3 coding sequence is TGTGCCAGCAGCTTAGAGACAGGCAACTATGGCTACACCTTC. This translates into CASSLETGNYGYTF.

This chain joins TRBV6-6 and TRBJ2-2; 8 nucleotides agree with TRBD2. Germline V lookup: CDR1 MNHNY, CDR2 SVGAGI (reference sequence). This CDR3 is 15 amino acids long. Germline trimming cut 5 bases from V and 4 bases from J; bases unmatched to any gene: 6. The CDR3 nucleotides are TGTGCCAGCAGTCCCGGGGGGGGCGGCACCGGGGAGCTGTTTTTT. This sequence encodes CASSPGGGGTGELFF.